Listed here are 14 T cell receptor beta chains from one sample, sequenced in a study of beta chain features in type 1 diabetes. General study findings and limits: People with Type 1 diabetes carried modestly yet significantly shorter TCRB CDR3s in all four CD4+ subsets.

What these receptors recognize is not known. What was sequenced were expressed TCRB transcripts, since all of the isolated RNA had been reverse transcribed. Generated by immunoSEQ multiplex PCR, the TCRdb table keeps only in-frame clones and is missing some. The sample holds hundreds of thousands of clones; around 15% are singletons and the top ten take approximately 0.043%. The sample taken for sequencing was naive CD4+ T cells from blood. The receptors derive from a young man with type 1 diabetes.

The V and J genes are TRBV30 and TRBJ2-2; tentatively, D is TRBD1 or TRBD2 (5 bases each). Trimming shortened V by 5 bases and J by 5 bases, and 15 bases separated the two germline ends. The CDR3 extends over 14 amino acids. Germline assignment: CDR1 GTSNPN and CDR2 SVGIG (reference sequence). CDR3 sequence: CAWETGTLTGELFF. CDR3 coding DNA: TGTGCCTGGGAAACCGGGACCCTAACCGGGGAGCTGTTTTTT.

This chain links TRBV9 with TRBJ1-2, with D uncertain. V was trimmed by 0 bases and J by 2 bases, leaving 11 bases between them. Germline CDR1 and CDR2: SGDLS and YYNGEE. This CDR3 spans 15 amino acids. CDR3 coding DNA: TGTGCCAGCAGCGTAGAGATTGGACGGAACTATGGCTACACCTTC. It translates to CASSVEIGRNYGYTF.

This chain uses TRBV4-3 with TRBJ2-1; D possibly uses TRBD1 or TRBD2 (5 bases each). V lost 4 bases and J 1 base, leaving 8 bases between the germline ends. The CDR3 is 14 residues long. Germline V gene lookup returns CDR1 LGHNA and CDR2 YSLEER. The CDR3 DNA reads as TGCGCCAGCAGCCGCGAGGGGTCCTACAATGAGCAGTTCTTC. Translation: CASSREGSYNEQFF.

This chain links TRBV5-4 with TRBJ2-1; TRBD2 is a possible D gene (5 bases). Between the trimmed V and J ends, which lost 1 base and 10 bases, there was a span of 21 bases. Germline CDR1 and CDR2: SGHNT and YYREEE (reference sequence). CDR3 length: 16 residues. In nucleotides, the CDR3 is TGTGCCAGCAGCTTGAATCCTAGCTTGGAAGTCGAGGAGCAGTTCTTC. It specifies CASSLNPSLEVEEQFF.

This clone was found a few times. The chain carries TRBV18 and TRBJ1-3; the D gene is possibly TRBD1 (6 bases). Germline lookup yields CDR1 KGHSH and CDR2 LQKENI. Trimming removed 3 bases from V and 0 bases from J, with 15 bases in between. This CDR3 is 17 amino acids long. The CDR3 nucleotides read TGTGCCAGCTCACCCCTCGGAGGGGGTAACTCTGGAAACACCATATATTTT. Protein sequence: CASSPLGGGNSGNTIYF.

This chain joins TRBV5-1 and TRBJ1-4, with D possibly being TRBD1 (6 bases). The CDR3 extends over 15 amino acids. Trimming removed 5 bases from V and 8 bases from J, with 19 bases in between. CDR1 is SGHRS and CDR2 is YFSETQ in the germline V gene. DNA of the CDR3: TGCGCCAGCAGGGATACGCCCACAGGGTACGAAAAACTGTTTTTT. Translating gives CASRDTPTGYEKLFF.

This clone has just a few counts. The rearrangement joins TRBV30 to TRBJ2-2, with D unresolved. The germline V gene encodes CDR1 GTSNPN and CDR2 SVGIG (reference sequence). This CDR3 region has 14 residues. V lost 3 bases and J lost 0, with 8 bases in between. DNA for the CDR3: TGTGCCTGGAGAGCCCACGCGAACACCGGGGAGCTGTTTTTT. As protein: CAWRAHANTGELFF. Combining the CDR3 with reference TRBV30 and TRBJ2-2 gives the whole variable domain SQTIHQWPATLVQPVGSPLSLECTVEGTSNPNLYWYRQAAGRGLQLLFYSVGIGQISSEVPQNLSASRPQDRQFILSSKKLLLSDSGFYLCAWRAHANTGELFFGEGSRLTVL.

For this clone: This CDR3 is also generated by other DNA sequences in the sample. The chain links TRBV30 to TRBJ1-1; no clear D. The CDR3 has 13 residues. Germline V gene lookup returns CDR1 GTSNPN and CDR2 SVGIG (reference sequence). V lost 1 base and J lost 0, with 6 bases in between. Written as DNA, the CDR3 is TGTGCCTGGAGTGCAGACCTGAACACTGAAGCTTTCTTT. This sequence encodes CAWSADLNTEAFF.

This clone was picked up a small number of times. The genes are TRBV2 and TRBJ2-1; 8 nucleotides match TRBD1. The CDR3 loop spans 14 amino acids. V lost 7 bases, J lost 2 bases, and 4 bases stayed unmatched. Germline V CDR1 and CDR2: SNHLY, FYNNEI. The chain's CDR3 is CASTRQGTYNEQFF. The CDR3 DNA is TGTGCCAGCACTAGACAGGGGACCTACAATGAGCAGTTCTTC. The whole variable domain, remainder taken from reference TRBV2 and TRBJ2-1, is EPEVTQTPSHQVTQMGQEVILRCVPISNHLYFYWYRQILGQKVEFLVSFYNNEISEKSEIFDDQFSVERPDGSNFTLKIRSTKLEDSAMYFCASTRQGTYNEQFFGPGTRLTVL.

The chain combines TRBV4-2 with TRBJ2-3, with D perhaps given as TRBD1 or TRBD2 (6 bases each). Germline loops: CDR1 LGHNA, CDR2 YNFKEQ. The V end was cut by 3 bases, the J end by 2 bases, with 15 bases between. The CDR3 is 16 residues long. CDR3 coding DNA: TGTGCCAGCAGCCAGAATAGGGGGGAAGTCACAGATACGCAGTATTTT. Its protein is CASSQNRGEVTDTQYF.

The V gene is TRBV5-6, the J gene TRBJ1-5; TRBD1 matches at 10 bases. V shed 4 bases, J shed 10 bases, and the junction held 11 bases outside the gene matches. Germline CDR1 reads SGHDT; CDR2 reads YYEEEE. The length of the CDR3 is 15 residues. The CDR3 reads CASSRTGQGFLPQHF. Here the CDR3 DNA reads TGTGCCAGCAGCCGCACGGGACAGGGGTTTTTACCCCAGCATTTT. Looking up the rest from reference TRBV5-6 and TRBJ1-5 gives the full variable domain: DAGVTQSPTHLIKTRGQQVTLRCSPKSGHDTVSWYQQALGQGPQFIFQYYEEEERQRGNFPDRFSGHQFPNYSSELNVNALLLGDSALYLCASSRTGQGFLPQHFGDGTRLSIL.

Notes on this clone: Other DNA sequences of this sample code for an identical CDR3. The chain combines TRBV30 with TRBJ1-3; D is unresolved. The CDR3 loop spans 13 amino acids. Germline V gene sequence: CDR1 GTSNPN, CDR2 SVGIG (reference sequence). V lost 0 bases and J lost 4, with 7 bases in between. CDR3 in DNA: TGTGCCTGGAGTGTTGTCTCGGGAAACACCATATATTTT. Amino acids: CAWSVVSGNTIYF.

This clone was seen a few times. This chain connects TRBV11-2 to TRBJ2-5; D unresolved. This CDR3 region has 12 residues. Trimming removed 0 bases from V and 7 bases from J, with 6 bases in between. Germline CDR1 SGHAT, CDR2 FQNNGV. The DNA of the CDR3 is TGTGCCAGCAGCTTAGATCCAGGGACCCAGTACTTC. Translating it yields CASSLDPGTQYF.

The rearrangement joins TRBV9 to TRBJ1-1, with a weak D call TRBD1 (5 bases). From germline, CDR1 is SGDLS and CDR2 YYNGEE. The CDR3 runs to 12 residues. V dropped 0 bases and J dropped 9 bases, with 9 bases sitting between them. The CDR3 DNA follows: TGTGCCAGCAGCGTAGAAAAGGGGAAAGCTTTCTTT. Its protein is CASSVEKGKAFF.